Each of the 2 T cell receptor beta chains below was sequenced from the same sample in a study of somatic mutations in cytotoxic T cells in rheumatoid arthritis. The data were produced by immunoSEQ multiplex PCR, yet TCRdb's version contains in-frame clones alone and is incomplete. In the table there are approximately 15,000 clones, 77% of which are singletons. Sequencing used CD8+ T cells sorted from blood. Source of these receptors: an adult with rheumatoid arthritis.

CDR3 DNA sequence: TGTGCCAGCAGTTTATGGGGCGGCGAAAAACTGTTTTTT. Protein sequence: CASSLWGGEKLFF. This chain joins TRBV28 and TRBJ1-4, with no clear D. Trimming shortened V by 0 bases and J by 8 bases, and 7 bases separated the two germline ends. The CDR3 sequence is 13 residues long. The germline V gene has CDR1 MDHEN and CDR2 SYDVKM.

The chain links TRBV6-4 to TRBJ1-1; perhaps TRBD1 as D (5 bases). V was cut by 0 bases and J by 10 bases, with 18 bases left in between. Germline CDR1 is MRHNA and CDR2 is SNTAGT. This CDR3 contains 15 residues. The CDR3, as DNA: TGTGCCAGCAGTGACTCCGACGGGGGAAATGAGCCAGCTTTCTTT. Protein: CASSDSDGGNEPAFF.